The next 26 T cell receptor beta chains were all read from a single sample in a study of T cells in Graves' hyperthyroidism and ophthalmopathy. TCR beta CDR3 regions were amplified from RNA. First-round RT-PCR targeting the TCR CDR3 was performed with the HTBI primer set. TCRdb used MiXCR to reprocess the multiplex PCR reads, holding one entry per CDR3 protein. This table holds roughly 500,000 distinct CDR3 sequences, about 16% found once. Sequenced: blood. Receptors originate from a woman under 40 with Graves' ophthalmopathy.

This clonotype came up many times. The CDR3 DNA reads TGTGCCAGCAGCTTAAGGTTGCGGAGGGAGAGCTCCTACAATGAGCAGTTCTTC. It translates to CASSLRLRRESSYNEQFF. The chain is built from TRBV7-8 and TRBJ2-1, with a weak D call TRBD2 (6 bases). This CDR3 spans 18 amino acids. Germline V gene lookup returns CDR1 SGHVS and CDR2 FQNEAQ. The ends were cut back, 2 bases at V and 0 bases at J, with 17 bases in the middle.

This clonotype was recorded many times. The chain has TRBV27 and TRBJ1-6; tentatively, D is TRBD1 (5 bases). The V end lost 7 bases, the J end lost 4 bases, and 14 bases lay between the germline ends. The CDR3 extends over 15 amino acids. The germline V gene encodes CDR1 MNHEY and CDR2 SMNVEV (reference sequence). This CDR3 is CASTRPEGYNSPLHF. CDR3 nucleotides: TGTGCCAGCACTCGCCCGGAGGGGTATAATTCACCCCTCCACTTT.

This rearrangement joins TRBV29-1 to TRBJ2-7, with D uncertain. Germline CDR1 is SQVTM and CDR2 is ANQGSEA. There are 13 residues in the CDR3. V gave up 5 bases and J gave up 0 bases, with 11 bases separating them. The CDR3 bases are TGCAGCGTTCAACACAGAGACTCCTACGAGCAGTACTTC. Its protein product is CSVQHRDSYEQYF.

DNA for the CDR3: TGTGCCAGCAGCTTCGCCCTGAACTACGAGCAGTACTTC. Translated, it gives CASSFALNYEQYF. The chain couples TRBV7-9 to TRBJ2-7; D gene uncertain. The CDR3 consists of 13 residues. V shed 3 bases and J shed 3 bases, with 9 bases lying between them. Germline CDR1 and CDR2: SEHNR and FQNEAQ (reference sequence).

The V call is TRBV5-4, the J call TRBJ2-7, with unresolved D. The germline V gene has CDR1 SGHNT and CDR2 YYREEE (reference sequence). V shed 0 bases and J shed 7 bases, with 5 bases lying between them. This CDR3 is built from 11 residues. CDR3 amino acids: CASSLAEEQYF. Written as DNA, the CDR3 is TGTGCCAGCAGCTTGGCAGAAGAGCAGTACTTC.

In this sample, this clonotype turned up many times. The chain joins TRBV20-1 to TRBJ1-1; D not certain. V lost 5 bases and J 4 bases, leaving 14 bases between the germline ends. The CDR3 consists of 13 residues. CDR1 is DFQATT and CDR2 is SNEGSKA in the germline V gene (reference sequence). The CDR3 is CSALGPSSTEAFF. CDR3 in DNA: TGCAGTGCTCTTGGGCCTTCCTCCACTGAAGCTTTCTTT.

This clonotype has a count of ten or more. The chain carries TRBV7-2 and TRBJ2-1; 7 bases line up with TRBD2. The CDR3 totals 16 residues. Germline V CDR1 and CDR2: SGHTA, FQGNSA. J was trimmed by 3 bases and V by 0 bases; bases with no gene match: 5. Here the CDR3 reads CASSLAGSGYYNEQFF. The CDR3 DNA is TGTGCCAGCAGCTTAGCGGGTAGCGGGTACTACAATGAGCAGTTCTTC.

In this sample, this clonotype turned up many times. The chain recombines TRBV7-2 with TRBJ2-7; 7 bases map to TRBD2. Looked up from germline, CDR1 is SGHTA and CDR2 is FQGNSA. The trim removed 1 base at V and 4 bases at J, leaving 10 bases unmatched. The CDR3 runs 16 residues. CDR3 region: CASSLVPSGVIYEQYF. CDR3 DNA sequence: TGTGCCAGCAGCTTAGTGCCTAGCGGAGTTATATACGAGCAGTACTTC.

This clonotype has ten or more counts. V gene TRBV12-3 or TRBV12-4 combines with J gene TRBJ2-4; D gene uncertain. Trimming took 1 base from V and 5 from J, leaving 9 bases between them. The CDR3 is 14 amino acids. DNA of the CDR3: TGTGCCAGCAGTTTAGTGGGTCGTGAAAACATTCAGTACTTC. This translates into CASSLVGRENIQYF.

The CDR3, as DNA: TGTGCCAGCAGTACCGGGACAGCAGGGTGGGCACAAGAGACCCAGTACTTC. As protein: CASSTGTAGWAQETQYF. The rearrangement uses TRBV12-3 or TRBV12-4 and TRBJ2-5, with 7 positions matching TRBD1. The CDR3 has 17 residues. Unmatched junction bases numbered 14, after V lost 5 bases and J lost 2 bases.

This clonotype was counted ten times or more. V gene TRBV4-1 combines with J gene TRBJ1-5; D might be TRBD1 (5 bases). The CDR3 totals 16 residues. Germline V lookup: CDR1 MGHRA, CDR2 YSYEKL. Deletions cut 0 bases from V and 5 bases from J, with 14 bases between. The CDR3 spells CASSQDAWTQDQPQHF. The DNA for the CDR3 is TGCGCCAGCAGCCAAGATGCGTGGACACAGGATCAGCCCCAGCATTTT.

The chain joins TRBV2 to TRBJ2-1, with TRBD1 matching 9 bases. V was pared by 5 bases and J by 6 bases, with 5 bases of the junction left unmatched. From germline, CDR1 is SNHLY and CDR2 FYNNEI. There are 14 residues in the CDR3. In DNA form, the CDR3 reads TGTGCCAGCAGTCAAGTGACAGGGGGCAATGAGCAGTTCTTC. Amino acids: CASSQVTGGNEQFF.

This clonotype has a count of ten or more. This chain connects TRBV29-1 to TRBJ2-1; TRBD2 might be the D (5 bases). Trimming removed 4 bases from V and 9 bases from J, with 19 bases in between. This CDR3 is built from 14 residues. From germline, CDR1 is SQVTM and CDR2 ANQGSEA. The CDR3 DNA reads as TGCAGCGTTGGATCCCCCTCGGGGTTTGGTGAGCAGTTCTTC. Translating it yields CSVGSPSGFGEQFF.

Many counts were recorded for this clonotype. The rearrangement joins TRBV28 to TRBJ2-7, with TRBD2 as a possible D gene (5 bases). V lost 8 bases and J lost 7, with 12 bases in between. The germline gives CDR1 MDHEN, CDR2 SYDVKM. The CDR3 contains 11 residues. This CDR3 reads CASVAGTEQYF. The CDR3 nucleotides read TGTGCCAGCGTGGCGGGTACGGAGCAGTACTTC.

The chain joins TRBV12-3 or TRBV12-4 to TRBJ1-6, with 9 bases aligning to TRBD1. The CDR3 contains 15 residues. J was trimmed by 8 bases and V by 3 bases; bases with no gene match: 5. DNA for the CDR3: TGTGCCAGCAGTTTCCGGACAGGGGTGGATTCACCCCTCCACTTT. Amino acid sequence: CASSFRTGVDSPLHF.

This clonotype was observed many times. The chain has TRBV2 and TRBJ2-1; D tentatively fits TRBD1 or TRBD2 (6 bases each). CDR3 length: 17 residues. From germline, CDR1 is SNHLY and CDR2 FYNNEI. The V end lost 3 bases, the J end lost 1 base, and 16 bases lay between the germline ends. CDR3 nucleotide sequence: TGTGCCAGCAGTGATCCCGGGGGCGGGAAGTCCTACAATGAGCAGTTCTTC. This sequence encodes CASSDPGGGKSYNEQFF.

This clonotype has only a few counts. V and J are TRBV7-8 and TRBJ2-7; D gene uncertain. The V end was cut by 6 bases, the J end by 6 bases, with 12 bases between. This CDR3 spans 12 amino acids. The germline CDR1 and CDR2 sequences are SGHVS and FQNEAQ. In DNA, the CDR3 is TGTGCCAGCAGTTCAGCCCCCTCCGAGCAGTACTTC. It specifies CASSSAPSEQYF.

This clonotype occurred many times. The chain is built from TRBV4-2 and TRBJ1-1, with a weak D call TRBD1 (5 bases). V was shortened by 3 bases and J by 4 bases, with 21 bases between the two germline ends. Germline V gene sequence: CDR1 LGHNA, CDR2 YNFKEQ. The CDR3 runs to 17 residues. CDR3 nucleotide sequence: TGTGCCAGCAGCCATGGTCCCGAGGGGACCGGGAGCACTGAAGCTTTCTTT. Residues: CASSHGPEGTGSTEAFF.

This clonotype was seen a handful of times. The DNA is left out, because the CDR3 cannot be placed on it with certainty; the CDR3 is given as TCRdb lists it. This chain uses TRBV4-2 with TRBJ2-3; the table calls TRBD1, which could not be checked here. Germline CDR1 reads LGHNA; CDR2 reads YNFKEQ. The length of the CDR3 is 16 amino acids, counting both ends. CDR3 in amino acids: CASSQFFGTGINTQYF.

This clonotype has at least ten counts. V is TRBV7-3 and J is TRBJ1-1, with 7 bases aligning to TRBD1. The CDR3 sequence is 15 residues long. Germline trimming cut 0 bases from V and 4 bases from J; bases unmatched to any gene: 5. Germline CDR1 and CDR2: SGHTA and FQGTGA. CDR3 in amino acids: CASSLTTTGSTEAFF. In DNA, the CDR3 is TGTGCCAGCAGCTTAACGACGACAGGGAGCACTGAAGCTTTCTTT.

The chain combines TRBV20-1 with TRBJ2-7, with 12 bases fitting TRBD2. The CDR3 covers 17 residues. Trimming cost V 4 bases and J 1 base; bases outside gene matches: 11. Germline CDR1 and CDR2: DFQATT and SNEGSKA (reference sequence). CDR3 in DNA: TGCAGTGCTACTGCTAGCGGGAGGGGGGGGGTTTCCTACGAGCAGTACTTC. The encoded protein is CSATASGRGGVSYEQYF.

In its sample, this clonotype was seen many times. The rearrangement uses TRBV29-1 and TRBJ2-3, with D maybe TRBD2 (5 bases). The germline V gene has CDR1 SQVTM and CDR2 ANQGSEA. The V end lost 3 bases, the J end lost 1 base, and 5 bases lay between the germline ends. The CDR3 totals 12 residues. Written as DNA, the CDR3 is TGCAGCGTTGACGGGGGCACAGATACGCAGTATTTT. Its protein is CSVDGGTDTQYF.

V gene TRBV14 combines with J gene TRBJ2-3; 10 bases map to TRBD2. CDR3 length: 15 amino acids. The germline CDR1 and CDR2 sequences are SGHDN and FVKESK. V gave up 8 bases and J gave up 6 bases; unmatched junction bases: 11. Written as DNA, the CDR3 is TGTGCCAGCGCAGGGCTAGCGGGAGTCGAGGATACGCAGTATTTT. Its translation: CASAGLAGVEDTQYF.

This clonotype was observed at least ten times. The chain recombines TRBV3-1 with TRBJ2-5; D possibly corresponds to TRBD2 (7 bases). The CDR3 is 12 amino acids. Between the trimmed V and J ends, which lost 3 bases and 9 bases, there was a span of 11 bases. The germline gives CDR1 LGHDT, CDR2 YNNKEL (reference sequence). CDR3: CASSQGEGAQYF. Here the CDR3 DNA reads TGTGCCAGCAGCCAGGGGGAGGGGGCCCAGTACTTC.

This clonotype was counted at least ten times. The chain has TRBV19 and TRBJ2-1; D ambiguous. Trimming cost V 5 bases and J 4 bases, with 9 bases left between them. Germline values: CDR1 LNHDA, CDR2 SQIVND (reference sequence). CDR3 size: 13 residues. The CDR3 coding sequence is TGTGCCAGTAGTCTCGAACAGTACAATGAGCAGTTCTTC. It is translated as CASSLEQYNEQFF.

The sample holds many counts of this clonotype. This chain uses TRBV6-1 with TRBJ2-5; 9 bases are a match to TRBD2. Germline CDR1 and CDR2: MNHNS and SASEGT. The CDR3 runs to 15 residues. The V segment lost 4 bases and the J segment 3 bases; nucleotides outside the gene matches: 6. Here the CDR3 DNA reads TGTGCCAGCAGTGTTCTAGCGGGGACCGAAGAGACCCAGTACTTC. Its translation: CASSVLAGTEETQYF.